Below, 18 T cell receptor beta chains from the same sample are listed, as sequenced in a study of T cells in Graves' hyperthyroidism and ophthalmopathy. Template material for amplifying TCR beta CDR3 regions consisted of RNA transcripts. RT-PCR in the first round (using the HTBI primer set) targeted the TCR CDR3. TCRdb used MiXCR to reprocess the multiplex PCR reads, holding one entry per CDR3 protein. The sample carries about 640,000 distinct CDR3 sequences, 20% to 25% recorded once. The sequencing input was blood. These receptors all stem from a man between 25 and 39 years old with Graves' ophthalmopathy.

This clonotype was counted between two and nine times. The rearrangement joins TRBV7-9 to TRBJ2-3; D possibly corresponds to TRBD1 (6 bases). V lost 1 base to trimming and J lost 2 bases, with 19 bases between them. CDR1 and CDR2 from the germline V gene are SEHNR and FQNEAQ (reference sequence). This CDR3 is built from 18 residues. CDR3 residues: CASSLEGYDGQPTDTQYF. CDR3 DNA sequence: TGTGCCAGCAGCTTAGAGGGATATGACGGACAGCCCACAGATACGCAGTATTTT. The full variable domain, its missing parts supplied by reference TRBV7-9 and TRBJ2-3, is DTGVSQNPRHKITKRGQNVTFRCDPISEHNRLYWYRQTLGQGPEFLTYFQNEAQLEKSRLLSDRFSAERPKGSFSTLEIQRTEQGDSAMYLCASSLEGYDGQPTDTQYFGPGTRLTVL.

The chain is built from TRBV6-2 or TRBV6-3 and TRBJ2-1; TRBD2 agrees at 11 bases. Germline V gene sequence: CDR1 MNHEY, CDR2 SVGEGT. The CDR3 spans 15 residues. Unmatched junction bases numbered 5, after V lost 6 bases and J lost 4 bases. The CDR3 reads CASRDPSGGYNEQFF. CDR3 DNA sequence: TGTGCCAGCAGGGACCCTAGCGGGGGGTACAATGAGCAGTTCTTC.

This clonotype appeared many times. The chain combines TRBV7-9 with TRBJ2-1; D is perhaps TRBD2 (6 bases). The CDR3 has 15 amino acids. Per germline, CDR1 SEHNR and CDR2 FQNEAQ (reference sequence). V shed 1 base and J shed 7 bases, with 14 bases lying between them. CDR3 nucleotide sequence: TGTGCCAGCAGCTTAGAGCGGGCTTATCTTAATGAGCAGTTCTTC. It encodes CASSLERAYLNEQFF. Supplemented by reference TRBV7-9 and TRBJ2-1, the full variable domain reads DTGVSQNPRHKITKRGQNVTFRCDPISEHNRLYWYRQTLGQGPEFLTYFQNEAQLEKSRLLSDRFSAERPKGSFSTLEIQRTEQGDSAMYLCASSLERAYLNEQFFGPGTRLTVL.

The chain has TRBV12-3 or TRBV12-4 and TRBJ2-1; a weak D match, TRBD2 (5 bases). The V end was cut by 6 bases, the J end by 0 bases, with 12 bases between. This CDR3 region has 15 residues. CDR3 sequence: CASSIRGSSYNEQFF. DNA of the CDR3: TGTGCCAGCAGCATCCGGGGTAGCTCCTACAATGAGCAGTTCTTC.

The chain has TRBV2 and TRBJ1-5; 12 nucleotides agree with TRBD1. V shed 0 bases and J 6 bases; nucleotides not matched to a gene: 3. Germline-derived CDR1 and CDR2 are SNHLY and FYNNEI. The CDR3 totals 16 residues. The CDR3 reads CASSEAGGQGAQPQHF. The CDR3 DNA reads as TGTGCCAGCAGTGAAGCCGGGGGACAGGGGGCTCAGCCCCAGCATTTT.

This clonotype has just a few counts. This chain joins TRBV28 and TRBJ2-1, with D perhaps matching TRBD1 (6 bases). The CDR3 covers 15 residues. Trimming stripped 6 bases from V and 5 bases from J, with 17 bases between. Germline V gives CDR1 MDHEN, CDR2 SYDVKM. The CDR3 nucleotides read TGTGCCAGCAGGCGAGGGGGATTTAAGGACAATGAGCAGTTCTTC. This gives the protein CASRRGGFKDNEQFF.

The gene calls are TRBV2 and TRBJ2-2; 9 nucleotides agree with TRBD2. Germline V CDR1 and CDR2: SNHLY, FYNNEI. The junction had 13 bases not matched to a gene; V was cut back by 5 bases and J by 6 bases. The CDR3 covers 17 residues. DNA for the CDR3: TGTGCCAGCAGTCCTGTATGGGCGGGAGGGCCGGCCGGGGAGCTGTTTTTT. It encodes CASSPVWAGGPAGELFF. Filled out from reference TRBV2 and TRBJ2-2, the complete variable domain reads EPEVTQTPSHQVTQMGQEVILRCVPISNHLYFYWYRQILGQKVEFLVSFYNNEISEKSEIFDDQFSVERPDGSNFTLKIRSTKLEDSAMYFCASSPVWAGGPAGELFFGEGSRLTVL.

CDR3 in amino acids: CAIRSDLYTGELFF. CDR3 nucleotide sequence: TGTGCCATCAGGTCAGACTTGTACACCGGGGAGCTGTTTTTT. The chain combines TRBV10-3 with TRBJ2-2; unclear D gene. CDR3 length: 14 residues. Trimming took off 6 bases at V and 3 bases at J, with 11 bases between the two ends. Germline V gives CDR1 ENHRY, CDR2 SYGVKD.

This clonotype has a count of ten or more. The rearrangement links TRBV12-3 or TRBV12-4 to TRBJ2-7; D is possibly TRBD1 (7 bases). The CDR3 runs to 16 residues. V was pared by 5 bases and J by 0 bases, with 17 bases between. The CDR3: CASSLSGGRSSYEQYF. For the CDR3, the DNA is TGTGCCAGCAGTCTATCAGGGGGGAGAAGCTCCTACGAGCAGTACTTC.

Ten or more counts support this clonotype. This chain connects TRBV18 to TRBJ2-7; possibly TRBD1 for D (5 bases). CDR1 and CDR2 (germline): KGHSH, LQKENI. Trimming left V 2 bases short and J 2 bases short, with 10 bases between. The CDR3 sequence is 14 residues long. The CDR3 DNA is TGTGCCAGCTCACCAAAAGGGGAAGCCTACGAGCAGTACTTC. This translates into CASSPKGEAYEQYF.

The V and J genes are TRBV19 and TRBJ1-2; 8 positions agree with TRBD1. The V and J ends lost 3 bases and 4 bases, in that order; junction bases with no gene match: 13. The CDR3 runs to 17 residues. Germline V gives CDR1 LNHDA, CDR2 SQIVND (reference sequence). The CDR3 coding sequence is TGTGCCAGTAGTATCGGCAGGGGGCTAATTCAGCGCTATGGCTACACCTTC. It yields the protein CASSIGRGLIQRYGYTF.

This chain joins TRBV7-2 and TRBJ2-7; D is tentatively TRBD1 or TRBD2 (5 bases each). Per germline, CDR1 SGHTA and CDR2 FQGNSA. The ends were cut back, 5 bases at V and 0 bases at J, with 17 bases in the middle. The CDR3 loop spans 16 amino acids. The CDR3 region has the DNA TGTGCCAGCAGCCGTACTCATGGGGGTAGCTCCTACGAGCAGTACTTC. Its translation: CASSRTHGGSSYEQYF.

This clonotype was detected only a few times. This chain joins TRBV5-4 and TRBJ2-5, with D possibly being TRBD1 or TRBD2 (5 bases each). The germline V gene has CDR1 SGHNT and CDR2 YYREEE (reference sequence). Trimming took 2 bases from V and 2 from J, leaving 13 bases between them. The CDR3 spans 15 residues. The CDR3 DNA is TGTGCCAGCAGCTTACCGGGACGGAGACAAGAGACCCAGTACTTC. It is translated as CASSLPGRRQETQYF.

The chain carries TRBV29-1 and TRBJ2-7, with 8 bases fitting TRBD2. With V trimmed by 7 bases and J by 3 bases, 14 bases remained unmatched. CDR1 and CDR2 from the germline V gene are SQVTM and ANQGSEA. This CDR3 contains 15 residues. CDR3 coding DNA: TGCAGCGCTGCCCCGGGGGGGCCTCCTCTCTACGAGCAGTACTTC. Translating it yields CSAAPGGPPLYEQYF.

The chain couples TRBV9 to TRBJ2-3, with 12 bases lining up with TRBD2. The J segment lost 4 bases and the V segment lost 2 bases, leaving 2 bases of the junction unmatched. Germline V lookup: CDR1 SGDLS, CDR2 YYNGEE. The CDR3 spans 15 residues. CDR3 sequence: CASSVSSGRADTQYF. In nucleotides, the CDR3 is TGTGCCAGCAGCGTCTCTAGCGGGAGGGCAGATACGCAGTATTTT.

The table lists this clonotype with a few counts. The rearrangement uses TRBV5-1 and TRBJ2-1; 7 bases fit TRBD1. There are 17 residues in the CDR3. Germline V gives CDR1 SGHRS, CDR2 YFSETQ. The trim removed 3 bases at V and 9 bases at J, leaving 18 bases unmatched. CDR3: CASSSGFKGTVDSEQFF. CDR3 sequence (DNA): TGCGCCAGCAGCTCCGGATTTAAAGGGACAGTTGATAGTGAGCAGTTCTTC. Looking up the rest from reference TRBV5-1 and TRBJ2-1 gives the full variable domain: KAGVTQTPRYLIKTRGQQVTLSCSPISGHRSVSWYQQTPGQGLQFLFEYFSETQRNKGNFPGRFSGRQFSNSRSEMNVSTLELGDSALYLCASSSGFKGTVDSEQFFGPGTRLTVL.

The chain links TRBV12-5 to TRBJ2-3; possibly TRBD1 or TRBD2 for D (5 bases each). Germline loops: CDR1 LGHNT, CDR2 FRNRAP. V was clipped by 5 bases and J by 0 bases, with 15 bases between them. The CDR3 runs 16 residues. CDR3 region: CASGPGTGTSTDTQYF. The CDR3 DNA reads TGTGCTAGTGGTCCCGGGACGGGAACTAGCACAGATACGCAGTATTTT.

This clonotype has just a few counts. This chain joins TRBV6-1 and TRBJ1-3; TRBD1 matches 7 bases. Trimming took 6 bases from V and 0 from J; bases not matched to a gene: 5. Germline lookup yields CDR1 MNHNS and CDR2 SASEGT. This CDR3 region has 15 residues. The CDR3 bases are TGTGCCAGCAGCCGGGACAGAGGCTCTGGAAACACCATATATTTT. Translation: CASSRDRGSGNTIYF.